This T cell receptor beta chain was obtained from a study of patients and donors after allogeneic stem cell transplantation. TCRdb fed the RT-PCR reads into MiXCR, producing one record per CDR3 protein. The sample includes approximately 170,000 distinct CDR3 sequences, roughly 22% seen only once; the top ten take 25% to 30%. Germline V CDR1 and CDR2: KGHSH, LQKENI. The CDR3 totals 14 residues. V gave up 3 bases and J gave up 0 bases, with 8 bases separating them. The TCR was taken from a human donor who was either an allogeneic HSCT recipient or a stem cell or donor lymphocyte infusion donor (not recorded which). It is not recorded whose cells these are; they may come from a transplant donor. This chain uses TRBV18 with TRBJ1-1; TRBD1 might be the D (5 bases). Sequenced material: blood, either unsorted or a sorted T cell fraction (not recorded which). The CDR3 region has the DNA TGTGCCAGCTCACCGGACACCATGAACACTGAAGCTTTCTTT. This sequence encodes CASSPDTMNTEAFF.